The text below deals with one T cell receptor (beta chain). The sample is drawn from a study of blood T cells in healthy people across ages. PCR was performed a second time for about 7 to 12 cycles using a sample-barcoded 5' primer and a J-beta primer mix. TCRdb ran MiXCR on the 5' RACE reads and lists one entry per CDR3 protein. This sample has about 280,000 distinct CDR3 sequences, with around 29% found just once. Looked up from germline, CDR1 is GTSNPN and CDR2 is SVGIG (reference sequence). V was pared by 2 bases and J by 6 bases, with 4 bases of the junction left unmatched. CDR3 size: 15 residues.

This clonotype was obtained from an older woman in good health. The chain links TRBV30 to TRBJ2-2, with 12 bases matching TRBD2. The sample comprised blood. The CDR3 loop is CAWSRLAGESGELFF. Here the CDR3 DNA reads TGTGCCTGGAGTCGACTAGCGGGGGAGTCCGGGGAGCTGTTTTTT.